Listed here are 23 T cell receptor beta chains from one sample, sequenced in a study of T cell responses to AZD1222 COVID-19 vaccine. Repertoires were generated with immunoSEQ multiplex PCR, while TCRdb's copy carries only in-frame clones and drops some. The sample has 80,000 to 100,000 clones, less than 90% seen once. The sequencing used peripheral blood, collected 28 days after the second AZD1222 dose. These receptors came from an adult who received the AZD1222 COVID-19 vaccine.

The chain carries TRBV6-5 and TRBJ1-3, with D perhaps TRBD1 (6 bases). V was pared by 10 bases and J by 1 base, with 11 bases between. This CDR3 is built from 13 residues. Germline loops: CDR1 MNHEY, CDR2 SVGAGI. In DNA form, the CDR3 reads TGTGCCATTTCACAGGGTTCTGGAAACACCATATATTTT. The encoded protein is CAISQGSGNTIYF.

This clone was seen a single time. The chain employs TRBV2 and TRBJ1-4; a possible D gene is TRBD1 (5 bases). Germline V gene data show CDR1 as SNHLY and CDR2 as FYNNEI. V lost 3 bases to trimming and J lost 4 bases, with 12 bases between them. This CDR3 region has 15 residues. CDR3 amino acids: CASSDPNRGNEKLFF. CDR3 coding DNA: TGTGCCAGCAGTGACCCGAATAGGGGTAATGAAAAACTGTTTTTT.

This rearrangement joins TRBV29-1 to TRBJ1-5; D unresolved. The CDR3 has 12 amino acids. CDR1 and CDR2 from the germline V gene are SQVTM and ANQGSEA. Trimming shortened V by 4 bases and J by 9 bases, and 13 bases separated the two germline ends. The DNA for the CDR3 is TGCAGCGTTGTGCAGGCCGGGCGGCCCCAGCATTTT. This encodes CSVVQAGRPQHF.

The chain couples TRBV5-1 to TRBJ2-2, with D possibly being TRBD1 or TRBD2 (5 bases each). The CDR3 is 16 amino acids. Germline V CDR1 and CDR2: SGHRS, YFSETQ. Trimming shortened V by 4 bases and J by 1 base, and 14 bases separated the two germline ends. The CDR3 is CASSLGTGLNTGELFF. The CDR3 DNA reads as TGCGCCAGCAGCCTGGGGACGGGGTTGAACACCGGGGAGCTGTTTTTT.

The chain is built from TRBV7-2 and TRBJ1-2, with D perhaps matching TRBD1 (5 bases). The CDR3 has 15 residues. Germline CDR1 is SGHTA and CDR2 is FQGNSA. V lost 1 base and J lost 4, with 13 bases in between. CDR3 region: CASSLVGQGLYGYTF. CDR3 coding DNA: TGTGCCAGCAGCTTAGTGGGCCAGGGCCTCTATGGCTACACCTTC.

The gene calls are TRBV5-1 and TRBJ2-4, with D possibly called TRBD1 or TRBD2 (5 bases each). This CDR3 contains 14 residues. V lost 5 bases and J 1 base, leaving 10 bases between the germline ends. Germline CDR1 SGHRS, CDR2 YFSETQ. CDR3 sequence: CASRTEGAKNIQYF. DNA of the CDR3: TGCGCCAGCAGAACCGAGGGGGCCAAAAACATTCAGTACTTC.

The chain recombines TRBV19 with TRBJ2-1, with D possibly TRBD2 on 6 matching bases. V shed 7 bases and J shed 7 bases, with 17 bases lying between them. This CDR3 spans 14 amino acids. Per germline, CDR1 LNHDA and CDR2 SQIVND (reference sequence). CDR3 DNA: TGTGCCAGTACGTCCGGGGGTGAGGCGAATGAGCAGTTCTTC. Translating gives CASTSGGEANEQFF.

The chain links TRBV6-6 to TRBJ2-3, with a possible D match to TRBD2 (6 bases). CDR1 MNHNY and CDR2 SVGAGI come from the germline V gene (reference sequence). Trimming removed 8 bases from V and 1 base from J, with 16 bases in between. The CDR3 length is 15 residues. The CDR3 protein is CASLALAHRTDTQYF. The DNA for the CDR3 is TGTGCCAGCCTCGCACTAGCCCACCGCACAGATACGCAGTATTTT.

The chain combines TRBV10-3 with TRBJ1-1; D unclear. Trimming left V 0 bases short and J 5 bases short, with 7 bases between. Germline CDR1 reads ENHRY; CDR2 reads SYGVKD. This CDR3 has 13 amino acids. CDR3 protein: CAISESGLTEAFF. CDR3 nucleotide sequence: TGTGCCATCAGTGAGTCAGGATTGACTGAAGCTTTCTTT.

This chain joins TRBV12-3 or TRBV12-4 and TRBJ1-3, with D maybe TRBD1 (5 bases). This CDR3 spans 13 amino acids. With 6 bases removed from V and 1 base from J, the gap between germline ends came to 7 bases. In DNA, the CDR3 is TGTGCCAGCAGAGACAGTTCTGGAAACACCATATATTTT. Protein product: CASRDSSGNTIYF.

The CDR3 reads CASRDGDTNYGYTF. For the CDR3, the DNA is TGTGCCAGCAGGGATGGGGACACCAACTATGGCTACACCTTC. The chain employs TRBV6-5 and TRBJ1-2; a weak D match, TRBD1 (6 bases). Germline V lookup: CDR1 MNHEY, CDR2 SVGAGI. CDR3 length: 14 residues. Trimming shortened V by 6 bases and J by 2 bases, and 13 bases separated the two germline ends.

The V and J genes are TRBV7-6 and TRBJ2-5; unclear D gene. This CDR3 has 13 amino acids. Germline CDR1 reads SGHVS; CDR2 reads FNYEAQ. V was shortened by 5 bases and J by 4 bases, with 11 bases between the two germline ends. The CDR3 region is CASSDGERETQYF. The CDR3 coding sequence is TGTGCCAGCAGCGATGGAGAGAGAGAGACCCAGTACTTC.

The rearrangement links TRBV18 to TRBJ1-2; unclear D gene. The germline gives CDR1 KGHSH, CDR2 LQKENI. The ends were cut back, 2 bases at V and 6 bases at J, with 13 bases in the middle. The CDR3 totals 14 residues. The CDR3 spells CASSPSSGLDGYTF. DNA for the CDR3: TGTGCCAGCTCACCATCCTCTGGGCTGGATGGCTACACCTTC.

This chain connects TRBV5-1 to TRBJ2-3; TRBD1 or TRBD2 may be the D gene (6 bases each). V was clipped by 4 bases and J by 3 bases, with 12 bases between them. CDR1 is SGHRS and CDR2 is YFSETQ in the germline V gene. This CDR3 spans 14 amino acids. CDR3 in DNA: TGCGCCAGCAGCAGACAGGAGGGAACAGATACGCAGTATTTT. Protein: CASSRQEGTDTQYF.

This clone turned up a few times. The V gene is TRBV25-1, the J gene TRBJ1-2, with TRBD1 identical over 11 bases. The CDR3 length is 15 residues. Germline CDR1 is MGHDK and CDR2 is SYGVNS. V was pared by 4 bases and J by 5 bases, with 6 bases of the junction left unmatched. The CDR3 DNA follows: TGTGCCAGCAGTGTTGGGACAGGGGGGGGGTATGGCTACACCTTC. Protein: CASSVGTGGGYGYTF.

The DNA of the CDR3 is TGTGCCACCAGCAGGGACCTCGGGGGAGAGTACACCTTC. Translation gives CATSRDLGGEYTF. V gene TRBV15 combines with J gene TRBJ1-2; the D gene is possibly TRBD1 (5 bases). CDR3 length equals 13 residues. The V end was cut by 3 bases, the J end by 11 bases, with 16 bases between. The V gene's germline CDR1 is LNHNV and CDR2 YYDKDF (reference sequence).

This clone has a handful of counts. This chain links TRBV18 with TRBJ1-5; D ambiguous. Germline CDR1 and CDR2: KGHSH and LQKENI. V lost 3 bases and J lost 4, with 10 bases in between. The CDR3 runs 14 residues. The CDR3 loop reads CASSPETANQPQHF. The CDR3 DNA is TGTGCCAGCTCACCGGAAACAGCGAATCAGCCCCAGCATTTT.

The chain combines TRBV18 with TRBJ1-1; the D gene is possibly TRBD1 (5 bases). Trimming removed 2 bases at V and 4 bases at J, with 14 bases between. This CDR3 contains 15 residues. Germline V CDR1 and CDR2: KGHSH, LQKENI. The CDR3 DNA reads TGTGCCAGCTCACCAGGGGCAGGGCGCGGCACTGAAGCTTTCTTT. Amino acids: CASSPGAGRGTEAFF.

For this clone: This sample includes further DNA sequences coding for the same CDR3. The chain recombines TRBV5-1 with TRBJ1-1; D not certain. V was shortened by 0 bases and J by 3 bases, with 6 bases between the two germline ends. CDR3 length equals 13 residues. CDR1 SGHRS and CDR2 YFSETQ come from the germline V gene. The chain's CDR3 is CASSLGGDTEAFF. CDR3 bases: TGCGCCAGCAGCTTGGGGGGTGACACTGAAGCTTTCTTT.

The V call is TRBV19, the J call TRBJ1-5; D uncertain. V lost 5 bases and J 1 base, leaving 12 bases between the germline ends. The CDR3 has 15 amino acids. The germline CDR1 and CDR2 sequences are LNHDA and SQIVND (reference sequence). The CDR3 region has the DNA TGTGCCAGTAGTTTTGGGGTAAGGAGCAATCAGCCCCAGCATTTT. Amino acids: CASSFGVRSNQPQHF. The whole variable domain, filled in from reference TRBV19 and TRBJ1-5, reads DGGITQSPKYLFRKEGQNVTLSCEQNLNHDAMYWYRQDPGQGLRLIYYSQIVNDFQKGDIAEGYSVSREKKESFPLTVTSAQKNPTAFYLCASSFGVRSNQPQHFGDGTRLSIL.

The chain joins TRBV7-9 to TRBJ2-4; 8 bases match TRBD2. Germline assignment: CDR1 SEHNR and CDR2 FQNEAQ (reference sequence). The trim removed 5 bases at V and 0 bases at J, leaving 6 bases unmatched. This CDR3 spans 16 amino acids. CDR3 sequence reads: CASSPGGTLAKNIQYF. The DNA of the CDR3 is TGTGCCAGCAGCCCGGGAGGGACTTTAGCCAAAAACATTCAGTACTTC.

The rearrangement links TRBV19 to TRBJ2-7; TRBD1 might be the D (7 bases). The germline V gene has CDR1 LNHDA and CDR2 SQIVND (reference sequence). V lost 5 bases, J lost 3 bases, and 23 bases lay in between. The CDR3 extends over 17 amino acids. The CDR3 nucleotides read TGTGCCAGTAGTCTCCGAGGAGGGGGCGTTTCCATCTACGAGCAGTACTTC. Translating it yields CASSLRGGGVSIYEQYF.

This rearrangement joins TRBV6-6 to TRBJ2-5; TRBD2 matches 14 bases. Germline V gene lookup returns CDR1 MNHNY and CDR2 SVGAGI (reference sequence). V gave up 6 bases and J gave up 0 bases; unmatched junction bases: 6. The CDR3 spans 17 residues. The CDR3 DNA reads as TGTGCCAGCAGACGACTAGCGGGGGGGGTGTACCAAGAGACCCAGTACTTC. Its protein is CASRRLAGGVYQETQYF.